This entry describes one T cell receptor beta chain. Its antigen is undetermined. The method, 5' RACE with UMI labels, was used to prepare the TRB cDNA libraries. TCRdb reprocessed the 5' RACE reads and keeps a single row for each CDR3 protein, giving no DNA. The table counts around 60,000 distinct CDR3 sequences; less than 0.85% lies in the top ten. The data stem from a study of CXCR3-negative and CXCR3-positive naive CD8 T cells. Overall study results and limits: Fresh PBMCs were used in most assays, and CXCR3 expression partially decreased after cryopreservation. Naive subsets showed comparable surface CD5, and TCR interaction strength was also inferred from TRB CDR3 physicochemistry. Researchers report that CXCR3-positive naive cells carry more hydrophobic TRB CDR3s than CXCR3-negative naive cells.

CD45RO-CCR7+CD27+CD95- defined naive CD8+ T cells. The CDR3 spans 14 residues. Germline CDR1 reads MDHEN; CDR2 reads SYDVKM. This receptor was identified in a human donor in good health. Some clones in this sample may be carry-over from other donors' samples. The specimen was naive CXCR3+ CD8+ T cells from blood. This sample's subset: CD45RO-CCR7+CD27+CD95- naive CD8+ T cells expressing CXCR3 (TNR3+). J is TRBJ2-3 and V is TRBV28; TCRdb's D call, TRBD2, is unchecked because there is no DNA. Here the CDR3 reads CASSFSHYSDTQYF. Variable domain in full (rest from reference TRBV28 and TRBJ2-3): DVKVTQSSRYLVKRTGEKVFLECVQDMDHENMFWYRQDPGLGLRLIYFSYDVKMKEKGDIPEGYSVSREKKERFSLILESASTNQTSMYLCASSFSHYSDTQYFGPGTRLTVL.